This T cell receptor beta chain was profiled in a study of cytomegalovirus exposure and HLA in healthy donors. Study as a whole: Most genotyped donors, over 70% of roughly 400, had Caucasian-associated genetic ancestry. Study observations and caveats: Differences between HLA loci emerged in a later analysis of TCR association rates, with DRB1 most and HLA-C fewest. The presence/absence work took it that sequencing depth was about the same across donors. According to an earlier analysis, most TCR beta V segments yielded productive rearrangements about 87% or about 30% of the time.

The PCR was carried out with 60 Vbeta primers and 13 Jbeta primers. Sequencing used immunoSEQ multiplex PCR; TCRdb keeps in-frame clones, though not all of them. The sample gives hundreds of thousands of clones, 75% to 80% of which show up once; less than 2% is in the top ten. Trimming at V came to 1 base and at J to 8 bases, leaving 10 bases not matched to a gene. This CDR3 has 16 amino acids. Per the germline V gene, CDR1 is SGHTA and CDR2 is FQGTGA. This clone was found a few times. The antigen is undetermined. The V call is TRBV7-3, the J call TRBJ1-2; 10 bases are shared with TRBD1. This receptor was obtained from a male donor in good health and CMV-seronegative. Input material: PBMCs. CDR3: CASSLNPGTGVSGYTF. Here the CDR3 DNA reads TGTGCCAGCAGCTTAAACCCCGGGACAGGGGTGAGCGGCTACACCTTC. Full variable domain (missing parts from reference TRBV7-3 and TRBJ1-2): GAGVSQTPSNKVTEKGKYVELRCDPISGHTALYWYRQSLGQGPEFLIYFQGTGAADDSGLPNDRFFAVRPEGSVSTLKIQRTERGDSAVYLCASSLNPGTGVSGYTFGSGTRLTVV.